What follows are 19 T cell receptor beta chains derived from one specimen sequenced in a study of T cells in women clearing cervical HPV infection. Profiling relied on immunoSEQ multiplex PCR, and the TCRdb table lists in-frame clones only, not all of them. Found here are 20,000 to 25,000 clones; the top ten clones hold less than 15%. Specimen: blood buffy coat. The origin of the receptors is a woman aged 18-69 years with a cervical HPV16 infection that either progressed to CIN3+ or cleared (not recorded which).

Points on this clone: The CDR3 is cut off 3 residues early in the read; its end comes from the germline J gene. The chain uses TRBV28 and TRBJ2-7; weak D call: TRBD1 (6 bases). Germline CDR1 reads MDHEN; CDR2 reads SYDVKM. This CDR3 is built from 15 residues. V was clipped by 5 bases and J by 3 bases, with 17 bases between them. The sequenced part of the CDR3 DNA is TGTGCCAGCAGTCAAACAGACGAAGGGGGCTACGAG. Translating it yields CASSQTDEGGYE. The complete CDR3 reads CASSQTDEGGYEQYF.

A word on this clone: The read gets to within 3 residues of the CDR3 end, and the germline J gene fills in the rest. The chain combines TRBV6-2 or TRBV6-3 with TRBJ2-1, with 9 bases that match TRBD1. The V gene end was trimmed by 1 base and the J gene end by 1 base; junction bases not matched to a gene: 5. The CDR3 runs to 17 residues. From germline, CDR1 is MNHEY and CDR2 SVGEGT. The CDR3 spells CASSYWPGQGSYNEQFF. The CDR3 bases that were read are TGTGCCAGCAGTTACTGGCCGGGACAGGGATCCTACAATGAG.

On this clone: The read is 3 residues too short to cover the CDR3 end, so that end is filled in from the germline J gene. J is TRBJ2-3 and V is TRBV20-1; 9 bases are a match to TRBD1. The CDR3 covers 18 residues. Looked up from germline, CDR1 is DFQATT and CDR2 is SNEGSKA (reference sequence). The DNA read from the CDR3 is TGCAGTGCTAGCGTGACAGGGGGACAAGGAGCGATAATGAAGACG. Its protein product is CSASVTGGQGAIMKT. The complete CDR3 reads CSASVTGGQGAIMKTQYF.

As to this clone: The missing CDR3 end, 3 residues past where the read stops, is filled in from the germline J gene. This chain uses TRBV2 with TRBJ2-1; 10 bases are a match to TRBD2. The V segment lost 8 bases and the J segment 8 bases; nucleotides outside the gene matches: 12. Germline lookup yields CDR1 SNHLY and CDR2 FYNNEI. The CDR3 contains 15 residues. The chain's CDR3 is CASRPSSGGAYEQFF. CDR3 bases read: TGTGCCAGCCGACCTTCGAGCGGGGGGGCTTATGAG. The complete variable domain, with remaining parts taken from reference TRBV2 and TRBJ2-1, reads EPEVTQTPSHQVTQMGQEVILRCVPISNHLYFYWYRQILGQKVEFLVSFYNNEISEKSEIFDDQFSVERPDGSNFTLKIRSTKLEDSAMYFCASRPSSGGAYEQFFGPGTRLTVL.

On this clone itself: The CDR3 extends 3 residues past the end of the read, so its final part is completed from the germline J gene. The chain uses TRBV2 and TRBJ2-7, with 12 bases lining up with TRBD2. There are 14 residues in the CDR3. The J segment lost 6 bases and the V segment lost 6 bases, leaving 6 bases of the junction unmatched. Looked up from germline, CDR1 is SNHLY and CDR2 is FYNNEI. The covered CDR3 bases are TGTGCCAGCAGCGGACTAGCGGGATCGAGCGAG. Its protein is CASSGLAGSSE. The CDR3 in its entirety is CASSGLAGSSEQYF.

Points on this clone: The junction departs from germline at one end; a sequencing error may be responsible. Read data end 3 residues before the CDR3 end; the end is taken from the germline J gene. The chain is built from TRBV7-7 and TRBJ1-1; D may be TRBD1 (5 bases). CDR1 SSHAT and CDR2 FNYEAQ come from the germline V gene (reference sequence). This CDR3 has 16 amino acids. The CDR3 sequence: CASSLASGVLGETAFF. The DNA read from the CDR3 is TGTGCTAGCAGCTTAGCTTCGGGGGTCCTCGGGGAGACA.

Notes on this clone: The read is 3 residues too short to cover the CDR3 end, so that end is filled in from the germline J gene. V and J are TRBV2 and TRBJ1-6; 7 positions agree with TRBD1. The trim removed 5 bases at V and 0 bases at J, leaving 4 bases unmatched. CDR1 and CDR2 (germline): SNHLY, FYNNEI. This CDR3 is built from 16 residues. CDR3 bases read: TGTGCCAGCAGTCGGGGACAGAGCTCCTATAATTCACCC. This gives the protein CASSRGQSSYNSP. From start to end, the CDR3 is CASSRGQSSYNSPLHF.

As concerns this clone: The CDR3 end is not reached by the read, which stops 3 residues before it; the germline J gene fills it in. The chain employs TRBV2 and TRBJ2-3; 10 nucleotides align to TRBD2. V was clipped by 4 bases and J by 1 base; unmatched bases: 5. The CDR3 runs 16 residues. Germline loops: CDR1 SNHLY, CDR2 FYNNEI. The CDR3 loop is CASSGLAGGGTDTQYF. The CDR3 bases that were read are TGTGCCAGCAGTGGCTTAGCGGGGGGTGGCACAGATACG.

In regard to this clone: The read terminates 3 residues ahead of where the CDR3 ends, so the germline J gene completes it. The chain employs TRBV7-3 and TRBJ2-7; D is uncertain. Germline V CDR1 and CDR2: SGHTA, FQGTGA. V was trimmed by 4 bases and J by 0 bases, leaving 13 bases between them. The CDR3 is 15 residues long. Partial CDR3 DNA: TGTGCCAGCAGCTCGACCCCCGCTAGCTCCTACGAG. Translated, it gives CASSSTPASSYE. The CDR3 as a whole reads CASSSTPASSYEQYF.

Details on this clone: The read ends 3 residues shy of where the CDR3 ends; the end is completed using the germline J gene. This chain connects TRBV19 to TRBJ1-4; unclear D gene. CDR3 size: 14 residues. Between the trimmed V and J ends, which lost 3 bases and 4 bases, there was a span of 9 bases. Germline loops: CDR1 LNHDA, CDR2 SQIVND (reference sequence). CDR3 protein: CASSMGRLNEKLFF. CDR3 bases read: TGTGCCAGTAGTATGGGCCGTCTTAATGAAAAA.

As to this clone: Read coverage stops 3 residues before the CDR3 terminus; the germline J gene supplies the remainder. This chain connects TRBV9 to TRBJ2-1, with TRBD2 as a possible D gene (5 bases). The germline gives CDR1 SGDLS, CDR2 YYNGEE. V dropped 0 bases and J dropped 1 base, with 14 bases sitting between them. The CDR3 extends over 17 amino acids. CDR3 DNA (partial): TGTGCCAGCAGCGTAGCGGGGATTAGTGGATCCTACAATGAG. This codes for CASSVAGISGSYNE. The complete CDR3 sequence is CASSVAGISGSYNEQFF.

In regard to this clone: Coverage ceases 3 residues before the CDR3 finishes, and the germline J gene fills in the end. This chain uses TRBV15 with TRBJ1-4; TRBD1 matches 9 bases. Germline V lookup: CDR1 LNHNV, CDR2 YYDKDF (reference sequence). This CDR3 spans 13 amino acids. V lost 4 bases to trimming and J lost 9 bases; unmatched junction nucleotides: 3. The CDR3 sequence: CATSTGQGQKLFF. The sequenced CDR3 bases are TGTGCCACCAGCACCGGACAGGGGCAAAAA.

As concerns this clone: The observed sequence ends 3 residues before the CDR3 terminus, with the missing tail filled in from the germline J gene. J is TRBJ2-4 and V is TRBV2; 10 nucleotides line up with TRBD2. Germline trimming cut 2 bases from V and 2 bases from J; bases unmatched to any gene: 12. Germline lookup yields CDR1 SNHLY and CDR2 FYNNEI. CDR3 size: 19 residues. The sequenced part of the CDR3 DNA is TGTGCCAGCAGTGAACTAGCGGGGGCCCCTAGGACGTCCAAAAACATT. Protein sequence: CASSELAGAPRTSKNI. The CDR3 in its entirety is CASSELAGAPRTSKNIQYF.

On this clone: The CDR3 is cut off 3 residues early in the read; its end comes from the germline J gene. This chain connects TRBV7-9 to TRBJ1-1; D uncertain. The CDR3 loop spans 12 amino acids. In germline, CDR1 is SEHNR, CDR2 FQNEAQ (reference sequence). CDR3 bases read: TGTGCCAGCAGCTTAGAGCCGGTTAAA. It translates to CASSLEPVK. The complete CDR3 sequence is CASSLEPVKAFF. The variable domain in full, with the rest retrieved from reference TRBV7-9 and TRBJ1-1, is DTGVSQNPRHKITKRGQNVTFRCDPISEHNRLYWYRQTLGQGPEFLTYFQNEAQLEKSRLLSDRFSAERPKGSFSTLEIQRTEQGDSAMYLCASSLEPVKAFFGQGTRLTVV.

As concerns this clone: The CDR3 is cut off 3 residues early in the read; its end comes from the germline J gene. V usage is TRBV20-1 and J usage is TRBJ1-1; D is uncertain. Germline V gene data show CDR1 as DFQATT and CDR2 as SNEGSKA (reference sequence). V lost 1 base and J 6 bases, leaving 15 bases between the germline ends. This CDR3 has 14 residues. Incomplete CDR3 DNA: TGCAGTGCTAGAGTGAGCAGGATGGGCGCTGAA. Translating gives CSARVSRMGAE. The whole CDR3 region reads CSARVSRMGAEAFF.

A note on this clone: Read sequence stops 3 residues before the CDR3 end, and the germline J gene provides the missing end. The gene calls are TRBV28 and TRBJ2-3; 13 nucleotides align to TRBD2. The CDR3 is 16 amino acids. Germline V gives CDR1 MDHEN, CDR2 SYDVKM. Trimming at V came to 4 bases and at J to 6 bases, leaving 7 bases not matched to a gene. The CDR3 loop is CASSSTSGGDGDTQYF. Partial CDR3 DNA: TGTGCCAGCAGTTCAACTAGCGGGGGGGATGGGGATACG. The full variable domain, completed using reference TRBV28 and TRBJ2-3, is DVKVTQSSRYLVKRTGEKVFLECVQDMDHENMFWYRQDPGLGLRLIYFSYDVKMKEKGDIPEGYSVSREKKERFSLILESASTNQTSMYLCASSSTSGGDGDTQYFGPGTRLTVL.

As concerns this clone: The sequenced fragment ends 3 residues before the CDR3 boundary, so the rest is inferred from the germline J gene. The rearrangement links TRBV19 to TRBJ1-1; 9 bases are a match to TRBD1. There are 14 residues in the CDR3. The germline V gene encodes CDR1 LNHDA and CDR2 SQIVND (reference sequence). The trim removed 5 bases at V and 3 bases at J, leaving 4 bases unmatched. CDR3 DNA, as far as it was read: TGTGCCAGTAGTCCGACAGGGGGGTACACTGAA. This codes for CASSPTGGYTE. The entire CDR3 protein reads CASSPTGGYTEAFF.

CDR3 DNA (partial): TGTGCCAGCAGTGTACAGGTGTCTCTCGGTGGC. It yields the protein CASSVQVSLGG. The whole CDR3 reads CASSVQVSLGGYTF. J is TRBJ1-2 and V is TRBV28, with D perhaps matching TRBD1 (5 bases). The observed sequence ends 3 residues before the CDR3 terminus, with the missing tail filled in from the germline J gene. CDR1 is MDHEN, CDR2 SYDVKM, per germline. The CDR3 is 14 residues long. Trimming took off 5 bases at V and 7 bases at J, with 17 bases between the two ends.

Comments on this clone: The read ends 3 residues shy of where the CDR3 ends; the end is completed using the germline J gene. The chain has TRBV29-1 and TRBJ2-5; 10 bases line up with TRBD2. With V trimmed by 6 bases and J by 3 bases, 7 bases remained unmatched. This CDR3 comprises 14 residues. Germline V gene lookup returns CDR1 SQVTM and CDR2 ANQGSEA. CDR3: CSVSRTSGKETQYF. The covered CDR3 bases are TGCAGCGTGTCTCGGACTAGCGGAAAAGAGACC.